These 32 T cell receptor beta chains share one sample of origin, sequenced in a study of sequential checkpoint blockade in melanoma. The assay was immunoSEQ multiplex PCR, and TCRdb's table has in-frame clones only and misses some. The sample has approximately 5,700 clones, 50% to 75% seen once. Treatment denoted: randomized to nivolumab then ipilimumab (arm A) or the reverse (arm B). The sample in question was CD8+ T cells sorted from blood (inferred from file names), obtained from a patient given nivolumab and ipilimumab in sequence. Every receptor here comes from a human donor with melanoma.

This clone appeared once. The V gene is TRBV10-3, the J gene TRBJ2-7, with TRBD2 as a possible D gene (6 bases). This CDR3 contains 12 residues. V dropped 2 bases and J dropped 7 bases, with 9 bases sitting between them. Germline CDR1 reads ENHRY; CDR2 reads SYGVKD. The CDR3 DNA reads as TGTGCCATCAGTGAGATAGGAGGGGAGCAGTACTTC. Amino acid sequence: CAISEIGGEQYF.

The gene calls are TRBV2 and TRBJ2-7, with TRBD1 matching 8 bases. CDR3 length: 16 residues. V shed 8 bases, J shed 2 bases, and the junction held 14 bases outside the gene matches. Germline-derived CDR1 and CDR2 are SNHLY and FYNNEI. The CDR3 region has the DNA TGTGCCAGCGCCATCTCGGTGGACAGGGAAACCTACGAGCAGTACTTC. This gives the protein CASAISVDRETYEQYF. Based on the CDR3 plus reference TRBV2 and TRBJ2-7, the full variable domain is EPEVTQTPSHQVTQMGQEVILRCVPISNHLYFYWYRQILGQKVEFLVSFYNNEISEKSEIFDDQFSVERPDGSNFTLKIRSTKLEDSAMYFCASAISVDRETYEQYFGPGTRLTVT.

The J gene is TRBJ2-1, the V gene TRBV19; TRBD2 matches 8 bases. CDR1 is LNHDA, CDR2 SQIVND, per germline (reference sequence). The CDR3 has 18 amino acids. The trim removed 8 bases at V and 0 bases at J, leaving 15 bases unmatched. CDR3 nucleotide sequence: TGTGCCAGTTCCCCGGGGATAGCGGGAATGAGCTCCTACAATGAGCAGTTCTTC. Amino acid sequence: CASSPGIAGMSSYNEQFF. The full variable domain, completed using reference TRBV19 and TRBJ2-1, is DGGITQSPKYLFRKEGQNVTLSCEQNLNHDAMYWYRQDPGQGLRLIYYSQIVNDFQKGDIAEGYSVSREKKESFPLTVTSAQKNPTAFYLCASSPGIAGMSSYNEQFFGPGTRLTVL.

This clone was seen a single time. The rearrangement joins TRBV29-1 to TRBJ2-1; the D is unclear. This CDR3 region has 12 residues. Germline-derived CDR1 and CDR2 are SQVTM and ANQGSEA. V was cut by 2 bases and J by 5 bases, with 7 bases left in between. In nucleotides, the CDR3 is TGCAGCGTTGAATTCCGGGACAATGAGCAGTTCTTC. This encodes CSVEFRDNEQFF.

This clone was recorded once. The chain joins TRBV6-6 to TRBJ2-7; D is unresolved. CDR3 length equals 11 residues. With 10 bases removed from V and 3 bases from J, the gap between germline ends came to 10 bases. Germline-derived CDR1 and CDR2 are MNHNY and SVGAGI (reference sequence). The CDR3: CATRRGYEQYF. The CDR3 DNA reads TGTGCCACCCGGAGAGGCTACGAGCAGTACTTC.

In its sample, this clone was seen a few times. The genes are TRBV5-1 and TRBJ2-1, with 9 bases lining up with TRBD2. With V trimmed by 0 bases and J by 3 bases, 4 bases remained unmatched. CDR1 SGHRS and CDR2 YFSETQ come from the germline V gene. The CDR3 runs to 16 residues. CDR3 DNA sequence: TGCGCCAGCAGCTTGGTGGCTAGCGGGGACTACAATGAGCAGTTCTTC. Translation gives CASSLVASGDYNEQFF.

The V and J genes are TRBV27 and TRBJ1-2, with D possibly matching TRBD1 (6 bases). Germline CDR1 MNHEY, CDR2 SMNVEV (reference sequence). V shed 0 bases and J shed 6 bases, with 14 bases lying between them. The CDR3 extends over 15 amino acids. CDR3 nucleotides: TGTGCCAGCAGTTTATCGAGGGGGGGGGCAGATGGCTACACCTTC. Amino acid sequence: CASSLSRGGADGYTF.

The chain has TRBV5-1 and TRBJ2-2, with a weak D call TRBD1 (5 bases). Looked up from germline, CDR1 is SGHRS and CDR2 is YFSETQ. Trimming left V 1 base short and J 7 bases short, with 14 bases between. The CDR3 extends over 15 amino acids. The CDR3 spells CASSLFGQGDGELFF. The CDR3 DNA reads TGCGCCAGCAGCTTGTTCGGGCAGGGTGACGGGGAGCTGTTTTTT.

V and J are TRBV6-6 and TRBJ1-5; TRBD1 aligns across 8 bases. This CDR3 is 12 amino acids long. After removal of 8 bases from V and 7 bases from J, the junction contained 4 bases not matched to a gene. Looked up from germline, CDR1 is MNHNY and CDR2 is SVGAGI (reference sequence). In nucleotides, the CDR3 is TGTGCCAGCCGGACAGGGAGGCAGCCCCAGCATTTT. Translating it yields CASRTGRQPQHF.

A single count supports this clone. The likely explanation is a read error, given a far larger clone one base away. The chain links TRBV29-1 to TRBJ2-5; TRBD1 is a possible D gene (5 bases). CDR3 length: 13 amino acids. In germline, CDR1 is SQVTM, CDR2 ANQGSEA. V was pared by 1 base and J by 11 bases, with 17 bases between. The CDR3 protein is CSVEGGSSYDQYF. As DNA, the CDR3 is TGCAGCGTTGAAGGGGGCAGCTCCTACGATCAGTACTTC.

CDR3 loop: CASSFLQESQPQHF. The CDR3 coding sequence is TGTGCCAGCAGTTTCTTACAGGAAAGTCAGCCCCAGCATTTT. The chain carries TRBV28 and TRBJ1-5; D perhaps matches TRBD1 (5 bases). Trimming pared 3 bases from V and 6 bases from J, leaving 12 bases between. This CDR3 has 14 amino acids. Germline V gene data show CDR1 as MDHEN and CDR2 as SYDVKM.

The chain couples TRBV4-2 to TRBJ2-5, with 7 bases fitting TRBD2. Germline V gene sequence: CDR1 LGHNA, CDR2 YNFKEQ. The J segment lost 3 bases and the V segment lost 0 bases, leaving 7 bases of the junction unmatched. The CDR3 has 16 amino acids. For the CDR3, the DNA is TGTGCCAGCAGCCAAGATGGCGGGGGAGGCGAAGAGACCCAGTACTTC. Its translation: CASSQDGGGGEETQYF.

The chain combines TRBV7-2 with TRBJ1-1; D gene ambiguous. The germline V gene has CDR1 SGHTA and CDR2 FQGNSA. CDR3 length equals 11 residues. The V end was cut by 3 bases, the J end by 10 bases, with 9 bases between. In nucleotides, the CDR3 is TGTGCCAGCAGCTTTGGTTCGGTAGCTTTCTTT. The encoded protein is CASSFGSVAFF.

The V call is TRBV2, the J call TRBJ2-1; 15 bases align to TRBD2. J gave up 9 bases and V 8 bases, and 5 bases lay outside the gene matches. The CDR3 consists of 14 residues. Germline lookup yields CDR1 SNHLY and CDR2 FYNNEI. The CDR3 protein is CASRTSGGAGEQFF. CDR3 DNA sequence: TGTGCCAGCCGGACTAGCGGGGGGGCAGGTGAGCAGTTCTTC.

In nucleotides, the CDR3 is TGCGCCAGCAGCCAAGATGCCCCAGAGGTGGGCACAGATACGCAGTATTTT. Translating gives CASSQDAPEVGTDTQYF. This chain links TRBV4-1 with TRBJ2-3, with D unresolved. Germline CDR1 MGHRA, CDR2 YSYEKL. V lost 0 bases and J lost 1, with 14 bases in between. There are 17 residues in the CDR3.

V is TRBV5-3 and J is TRBJ1-1; TRBD1 might be the D (6 bases). TRBV5-3 is treated as an ORF (open reading frame) with a function not yet certain. Trimming cost V 8 bases and J 5 bases, with 19 bases left between them. This CDR3 has 14 residues. The CDR3 here is CASSPLQGETEAFF. In nucleotides, the CDR3 is TGTGCCAGCAGCCCCCTACAGGGTGAAACTGAAGCTTTCTTT.

V and J are TRBV2 and TRBJ2-3; a weak D match, TRBD1 (6 bases). Germline V gene data show CDR1 as SNHLY and CDR2 as FYNNEI. The CDR3 contains 12 residues. V lost 8 bases and J 1 base, leaving 7 bases between the germline ends. The CDR3 DNA is TGTGCCAGCGCAGGGGGCACAGATACGCAGTATTTT. It is translated as CASAGGTDTQYF. Combining the CDR3 with reference TRBV2 and TRBJ2-3 gives the whole variable domain EPEVTQTPSHQVTQMGQEVILRCVPISNHLYFYWYRQILGQKVEFLVSFYNNEISEKSEIFDDQFSVERPDGSNFTLKIRSTKLEDSAMYFCASAGGTDTQYFGPGTRLTVL.

The rearrangement uses TRBV28 and TRBJ2-3; maybe TRBD2 (6 bases). Germline V gives CDR1 MDHEN, CDR2 SYDVKM. The CDR3 contains 17 residues. V gave up 3 bases and J gave up 2 bases, with 18 bases separating them. CDR3 in amino acids: CASSFSLAQLYTDTQYF. The CDR3 bases are TGTGCCAGCAGTTTCTCCCTAGCGCAACTTTACACAGATACGCAGTATTTT.

Only a few counts were recorded for this clone. V is TRBV27 and J is TRBJ2-6; the D gene is possibly TRBD1 (6 bases). This CDR3 comprises 14 residues. With 5 bases removed from V and 2 bases from J, the gap between germline ends came to 7 bases. Germline V gene sequence: CDR1 MNHEY, CDR2 SMNVEV (reference sequence). CDR3: CASSHRAGANVLTF. The CDR3, as DNA: TGTGCCAGCAGTCACAGGGCTGGGGCCAACGTCCTGACTTTC.

The rearrangement links TRBV30 to TRBJ1-1; D call uncertain. CDR1 and CDR2 (germline): GTSNPN, SVGIG (reference sequence). The CDR3 covers 14 residues. The V gene lost 0 bases and the J gene lost 0 bases, with 8 bases spanning the gap. The CDR3 sequence: CAWSVLRVNTEAFF. The CDR3 DNA sequence: TGTGCCTGGAGTGTACTCCGGGTGAACACTGAAGCTTTCTTT.

The chain recombines TRBV7-7 with TRBJ2-7; no clear D. The CDR3 has 14 amino acids. Trimming stripped 4 bases from V and 2 bases from J, with 12 bases between. In germline, CDR1 is SSHAT, CDR2 FNYEAQ (reference sequence). The DNA of the CDR3 is TGTGCCAGCAGCTCGCCGGAGATCCCCTACGAGCAGTACTTC. Translation gives CASSSPEIPYEQYF.

This clone was seen only once. This CDR3 reads CASSFPRQGTDTQYF. In DNA, the CDR3 is TGTGCCAGCAGTTTCCCCCGACAGGGCACAGATACGCAGTATTTT. The chain links TRBV28 to TRBJ2-3, with D possibly TRBD1 on 6 matching bases. This CDR3 region has 15 residues. Trimming shortened V by 3 bases and J by 1 base, and 11 bases separated the two germline ends. Germline V lookup: CDR1 MDHEN, CDR2 SYDVKM.

The chain joins TRBV4-3 to TRBJ2-7; D gene unclear. Trimming left V 0 bases short and J 2 bases short, with 11 bases between. The germline CDR1 and CDR2 sequences are LGHNA and YSLEER. The CDR3 consists of 15 residues. The CDR3 loop reads CASSQDLEWAYEQYF. The CDR3 DNA sequence: TGCGCCAGCAGCCAAGATTTGGAGTGGGCCTACGAGCAGTACTTC.

The chain employs TRBV10-3 and TRBJ2-5, with a tentative D call TRBD2 (6 bases). V lost 2 bases and J 11 bases, leaving 12 bases between the germline ends. The CDR3 has 12 residues. Germline CDR1 and CDR2: ENHRY and SYGVKD. CDR3 DNA sequence: TGTGCCATCAGTGAGATAGGAGGGGAGCAGTACTTC. It translates to CAISEIGGEQYF.

The chain uses TRBV2 and TRBJ1-1, with TRBD1 identical over 7 bases. The ends lost 5 bases at V and 2 bases at J; junction bases unmatched: 14. The germline V gene encodes CDR1 SNHLY and CDR2 FYNNEI. The CDR3 runs 17 residues. The CDR3 bases are TGTGCCAGCAGTCAAAGGGGAATGACAGGGCCCAACACTGAAGCTTTCTTT. Protein product: CASSQRGMTGPNTEAFF.

This clone was seen a single time. The chain joins TRBV4-1 to TRBJ2-1; 10 bases are a match to TRBD2. There are 16 residues in the CDR3. In germline, CDR1 is MGHRA, CDR2 YSYEKL. V lost 4 bases, J lost 7 bases, and 10 bases stayed unmatched. The CDR3 sequence is CASSPKGAGGPNEQFF. CDR3 sequence (DNA): TGCGCCAGCAGCCCCAAGGGAGCGGGGGGGCCTAATGAGCAGTTCTTC.

This clone appeared a few times. The chain combines TRBV7-4 with TRBJ1-4; D gene unclear. Trimming took 1 base from V and 4 from J, leaving 10 bases between them. CDR3 length equals 15 residues. Germline-derived CDR1 and CDR2 are SGHVT and SQSDAQ. The CDR3 protein is CASSLVAGLNEKLFF. DNA for the CDR3: TGTGCCAGCAGCTTAGTGGCAGGCCTTAATGAAAAACTGTTTTTT.

J is TRBJ2-2 and V is TRBV7-8; the D gene is possibly TRBD2 (6 bases). Trimming took off 5 bases at V and 1 base at J, with 11 bases between the two ends. The CDR3 covers 15 residues. The germline V gene has CDR1 SGHVS and CDR2 FQNEAQ. The CDR3 nucleotides are TGTGCCAGCAGCACCCGGGACTGGAACACCGGGGAGCTGTTTTTT. The encoded protein is CASSTRDWNTGELFF.

The chain carries TRBV7-9 and TRBJ1-5, with 10 bases identical to TRBD1. The V gene's germline CDR1 is SEHNR and CDR2 FQNEAQ (reference sequence). CDR3 length equals 13 residues. V lost 8 bases, J lost 2 bases, and 0 bases stayed unmatched. CDR3 sequence (DNA): TGTGCCAGCGGGACAGGGGGCAATCAGCCCCAGCATTTT. This codes for CASGTGGNQPQHF.

The chain carries TRBV10-2 and TRBJ2-5; perhaps TRBD1 as D (5 bases). Trimming shortened V by 6 bases and J by 5 bases, and 25 bases separated the two germline ends. Germline CDR1 is WSHSY and CDR2 is SAAADI. The CDR3 loop spans 17 amino acids. The CDR3 bases are TGCGCCAGCAGGCAGACGAGAACAGGACCGGGTCGGGAGACCCAGTACTTC. Amino acid sequence: CASRQTRTGPGRETQYF.

V is TRBV9 and J is TRBJ2-3; 9 bases match TRBD1. CDR1 and CDR2 (germline): SGDLS, YYNGEE. The CDR3 extends over 15 amino acids. The V segment lost 4 bases and the J segment 4 bases; nucleotides outside the gene matches: 7. The CDR3 reads CASSLGQGNADTQYF. CDR3 coding DNA: TGTGCCAGCAGCCTGGGACAGGGTAACGCAGATACGCAGTATTTT.

The chain couples TRBV10-3 to TRBJ2-5, with a tentative D call TRBD1 (5 bases). V was clipped by 0 bases and J by 1 base, with 9 bases between them. The CDR3 is made up of 15 amino acids. Germline CDR1 reads ENHRY; CDR2 reads SYGVKD. CDR3 bases: TGTGCCATCAGTGAGTCATTAGACAGCCAAGAGACCCAGTACTTC. Its translation: CAISESLDSQETQYF.